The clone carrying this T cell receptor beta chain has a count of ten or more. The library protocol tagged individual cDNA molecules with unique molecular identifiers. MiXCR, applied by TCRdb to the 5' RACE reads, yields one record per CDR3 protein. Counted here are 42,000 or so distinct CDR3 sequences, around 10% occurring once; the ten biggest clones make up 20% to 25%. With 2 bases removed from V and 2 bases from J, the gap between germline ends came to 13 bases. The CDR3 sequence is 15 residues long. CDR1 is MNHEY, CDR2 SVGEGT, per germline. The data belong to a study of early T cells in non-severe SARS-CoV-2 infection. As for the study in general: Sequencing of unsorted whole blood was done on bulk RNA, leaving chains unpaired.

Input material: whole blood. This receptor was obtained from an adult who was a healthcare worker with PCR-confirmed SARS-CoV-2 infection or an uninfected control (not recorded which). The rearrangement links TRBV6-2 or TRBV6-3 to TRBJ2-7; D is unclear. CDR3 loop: CASSYTRVPPYEQYF. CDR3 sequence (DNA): TGTGCCAGCAGTTACACCAGAGTGCCTCCCTACGAGCAGTACTTC.